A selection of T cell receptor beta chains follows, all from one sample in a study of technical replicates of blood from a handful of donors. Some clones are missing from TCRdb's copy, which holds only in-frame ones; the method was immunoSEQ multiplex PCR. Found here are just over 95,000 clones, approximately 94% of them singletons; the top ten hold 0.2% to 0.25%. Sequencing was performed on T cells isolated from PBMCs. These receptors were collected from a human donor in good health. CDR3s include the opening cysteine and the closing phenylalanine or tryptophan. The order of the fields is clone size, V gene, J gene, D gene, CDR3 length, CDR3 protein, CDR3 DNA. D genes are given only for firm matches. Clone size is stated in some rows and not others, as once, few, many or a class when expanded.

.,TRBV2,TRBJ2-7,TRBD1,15,CASSVRGPDTYEQYF,TGTGCCAGCAGTGTAAGGGGGCCGGATACCTACGAGCAGTACTTC
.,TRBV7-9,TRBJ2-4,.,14,CASSLAVAKNIQYF,TGTGCCAGCAGCTTGGCCGTAGCCAAAAACATTCAGTACTTC
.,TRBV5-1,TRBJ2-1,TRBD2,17,CASSLSLAGALYNEQFF,TGCGCCAGCAGCTTGTCTCTAGCGGGAGCTCTCTACAATGAGCAGTTCTTC
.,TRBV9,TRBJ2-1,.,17,CASSASRTGSSYNEQFF,TGTGCCAGCAGCGCCTCGCGAACAGGGAGCTCCTACAATGAGCAGTTCTTC
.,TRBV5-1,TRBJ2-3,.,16,CASSLGASSLTDTQYF,TGCGCCAGCAGCTTGGGAGCTAGTTCACTCACAGATACGCAGTATTTT
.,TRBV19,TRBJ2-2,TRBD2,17,CASSPYIAGKNTGELFF,TGTGCCAGTAGTCCCTACATAGCGGGAAAGAACACCGGGGAGCTGTTTTTT
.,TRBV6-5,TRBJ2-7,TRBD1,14,CASSLTGSSYEQYF,TGTGCCAGCAGCTTGACAGGGAGCTCCTACGAGCAGTACTTC
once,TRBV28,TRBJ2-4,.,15,CASSPPGGRGSIQYF,TGTGCCAGCAGCCCGCCCGGAGGGCGAGGTAGCATTCAGTACTTC
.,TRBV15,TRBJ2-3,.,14,CATSRDNYGDTQYF,TGTGCCACCAGCAGAGATAATTACGGAGATACGCAGTATTTT
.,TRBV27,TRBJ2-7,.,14,CASSFSRGDYEQYF,TGTGCCAGCAGTTTCAGCAGGGGGGACTACGAGCAGTACTTC
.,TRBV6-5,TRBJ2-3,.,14,CASRRLSPTDTQYF,TGTGCCAGCAGGAGACTTTCTCCCACAGATACGCAGTATTTT
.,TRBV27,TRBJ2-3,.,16,CASSYGDLGGTDTQYF,TGTGCCAGCAGTTACGGGGACTTGGGCGGCACAGATACGCAGTATTTT
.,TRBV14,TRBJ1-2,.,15,CASSPYRQAHYGYTF,TGTGCCAGCAGCCCATACCGACAGGCGCACTATGGCTACACCTTC
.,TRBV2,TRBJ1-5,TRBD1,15,CASSEVTGGVQPQHF,TGTGCCAGCAGTGAAGTCACAGGGGGAGTTCAGCCCCAGCATTTT
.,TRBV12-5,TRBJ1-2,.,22,CASGLVTLGKTGAGVLRYGYTF,TGTGCTAGTGGTTTGGTAACCCTGGGTAAAACGGGCGCCGGGGTTTTACGCTATGGCTACACCTTC
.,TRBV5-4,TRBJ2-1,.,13,CASSLSWEIEQFF,TGTGCCAGCAGCTTATCGTGGGAGATTGAGCAGTTCTTC